The TCR beta chain under discussion was sequenced for a study of T cells in Graves' hyperthyroidism and ophthalmopathy. RNA transcripts were the template for amplifying TCR beta CDR3 regions. Carried out on the TCR CDR3, a first-round RT-PCR used the HTBI primer set. One entry per CDR3 protein results from TCRdb running MiXCR on the multiplex PCR reads. Among approximately 300,000 distinct CDR3 sequences, 15% to 20% were seen once, and the ten largest hold less than 70%. This clonotype has more than one count but fewer than ten. CDR1 SGHDN and CDR2 FVKESK come from the germline V gene. With V trimmed by 3 bases and J by 8 bases, 8 bases remained unmatched. The CDR3 totals 15 residues.

The receptor was isolated from a woman aged 55-69 years with Graves' ophthalmopathy. The V and J genes are TRBV14 and TRBJ1-4, with TRBD1 identical over 8 bases. The material sequenced was blood. The CDR3 here is CASSQTQGAREKLFF. CDR3 nucleotides: TGTGCCAGCAGCCAGACGCAGGGGGCCCGGGAAAAACTGTTTTTT.